A single sample gave rise to the 28 T cell receptor beta chains below, sequenced in a study of CD8 T cells in acute hepatitis C reinfection. The method was immunoSEQ multiplex PCR; TCRdb's version includes in-frame clones alone and lacks a portion of them. The table has around 36,000 clones, approximately 83% seen once. Time point reported: naive CD8 control sorted from an acute-time-point sample. Sequencing was performed on naive CD8+ T cells from PBMCs. The receptors were sampled from a woman aged 18-29 years who spontaneously cleared hepatitis C infection.

V is TRBV18 and J is TRBJ1-2, with D maybe TRBD1 (5 bases). Germline V gene sequence: CDR1 KGHSH, CDR2 LQKENI. The CDR3 consists of 13 residues. V gave up 9 bases and J gave up 4 bases, with 15 bases separating them. CDR3 in amino acids: CARAGGRSYGYTF. Written as DNA, the CDR3 is TGTGCCAGGGCCGGGGGACGAAGCTATGGCTACACCTTC.

The CDR3 DNA follows: TGTGCCAGCAGCTTAGCGGGAGGGGGTAATGAGCAGTTCTTC. It is translated as CASSLAGGGNEQFF. The rearrangement links TRBV7-2 to TRBJ2-1; D possibly corresponds to TRBD2 (7 bases). CDR3 size: 14 residues. Germline CDR1 reads SGHTA; CDR2 reads FQGNSA. V gave up 0 bases and J gave up 7 bases, with 10 bases separating them. Variable domain in full (rest from reference TRBV7-2 and TRBJ2-1): GAGVSQSPSNKVTEKGKDVELRCDPISGHTALYWYRQSLGQGLEFLIYFQGNSAPDKSGLPSDRFSAERTGGSVSTLTIQRTQQEDSAVYLCASSLAGGGNEQFFGPGTRLTVL.

A few counts support this clone. The chain uses TRBV21-1 and TRBJ1-1; the table's D call TRBD1 went unverified against the DNA. TRBV21-1 is reported as a pseudogene. The CDR3 is 16 residues long. CDR3 amino acids: CASSRRDRVPNTEAFF. The CDR3 DNA reads TGTGCCAGCAGCAGGCGGGACAGGGTTCCGAACACTGAAGCTTTCTTT.

This chain connects TRBV19 to TRBJ1-2; 8 bases agree with TRBD1. With 5 bases clipped from V and 2 bases from J, the junction kept 7 bases outside the gene matches. The CDR3 consists of 15 residues. CDR1 LNHDA and CDR2 SQIVND come from the germline V gene (reference sequence). CDR3 DNA: TGTGCCAGTAGTCCTCGACACAGGGGGAACTATGGCTACACCTTC. Translating gives CASSPRHRGNYGYTF.

The CDR3 DNA sequence: TGTGCCAGCAGTTTATTCGGGCGGCAGGGGAGCACCGGGGAGCTGTTTTTT. Protein sequence: CASSLFGRQGSTGELFF. The rearrangement uses TRBV27 and TRBJ2-2, with a possible D match to TRBD1 (6 bases). Germline CDR1 and CDR2: MNHEY and SMNVEV (reference sequence). Trimming left V 1 base short and J 4 bases short, with 16 bases between. The CDR3 spans 17 residues.

This clone was counted a few times. The rearrangement uses TRBV2 and TRBJ2-1; D may be TRBD2 (6 bases). Germline-derived CDR1 and CDR2 are SNHLY and FYNNEI. This CDR3 is 10 amino acids long. Trimming took off 9 bases at V and 15 bases at J, with 15 bases between the two ends. The DNA of the CDR3 is TGTGCCAGTTCCGGGACTGAACCGTTCTTC. Translating it yields CASSGTEPFF.

J is TRBJ2-3 and V is TRBV27, with D perhaps TRBD1 or TRBD2 (5 bases each). The length of the CDR3 is 15 residues. Trimming pared 3 bases from V and 2 bases from J, leaving 12 bases between. Germline V lookup: CDR1 MNHEY, CDR2 SMNVEV (reference sequence). The CDR3 coding sequence is TGTGCCAGCAGTTTGGGGACGTTCGACACAGATACGCAGTATTTT. This sequence encodes CASSLGTFDTDTQYF.

This chain joins TRBV4-1 and TRBJ1-6; 7 nucleotides align to TRBD1. CDR3 length: 16 residues. Germline loops: CDR1 MGHRA, CDR2 YSYEKL. The junction had 8 bases not matched to a gene; V was cut back by 6 bases and J by 3 bases. CDR3 in amino acids: CASRHRQGFYNSPLHF. Written as DNA, the CDR3 is TGCGCCAGCAGGCATAGACAGGGTTTCTATAATTCACCCCTCCACTTT.

The J gene is TRBJ2-1, the V gene TRBV27; 7 bases align to TRBD1. Trimming took 3 bases from V and 4 from J; bases not matched to a gene: 9. Germline CDR1 MNHEY, CDR2 SMNVEV (reference sequence). This CDR3 is built from 16 residues. CDR3 in amino acids: CASSFFGTAIYNEQFF. CDR3 bases: TGTGCCAGCAGTTTCTTCGGGACAGCAATATACAATGAGCAGTTCTTC.

Here the CDR3 reads CASRARGVTYEQYF. CDR3 coding DNA: TGTGCCAGCAGGGCGAGGGGAGTCACCTACGAGCAGTACTTC. The J gene is TRBJ2-7, the V gene TRBV6-5; either TRBD1 or TRBD2 may supply D (5 bases each). Trimming cost V 6 bases and J 2 bases, with 14 bases left between them. Germline CDR1 MNHEY, CDR2 SVGAGI. CDR3 length: 14 residues.

The chain couples TRBV29-1 to TRBJ1-2; D uncertain. Germline V lookup: CDR1 SQVTM, CDR2 ANQGSEA. This CDR3 is 12 amino acids long. The V end was cut by 3 bases, the J end by 5 bases, with 10 bases between. CDR3 residues: CSVDLTGYGYTF. The CDR3 bases are TGCAGCGTTGATCTTACGGGGTATGGCTACACCTTC.

Here the CDR3 DNA reads TGTGCCAGCTCCTTAGGCAGGGCGAACACTGAAGCTTTCTTT. Translation: CASSLGRANTEAFF. The chain employs TRBV6-5 and TRBJ1-1; maybe TRBD1 (5 bases). Trimming took off 8 bases at V and 1 base at J, with 14 bases between the two ends. The germline CDR1 and CDR2 sequences are MNHEY and SVGAGI. The CDR3 runs to 14 residues.

This chain connects TRBV6-1 to TRBJ2-1; possible D gene TRBD2, 5 bases. CDR3 length equals 12 residues. CDR1 MNHNS and CDR2 SASEGT come from the germline V gene. Trimming stripped 8 bases from V and 4 bases from J, with 9 bases between. CDR3 in DNA: TGTGCCAGCCGGCCGGGGTACAATGAGCAGTTCTTC. This sequence encodes CASRPGYNEQFF.

The chain couples TRBV6-1 to TRBJ1-4, with 7 bases lining up with TRBD1. Unmatched junction bases numbered 6, after V lost 4 bases and J lost 7 bases. The V gene's germline CDR1 is MNHNS and CDR2 SASEGT. The CDR3 contains 14 residues. The CDR3 region is CASSAQGRPEKLFF. In DNA form, the CDR3 reads TGTGCCAGCAGTGCACAGGGGAGACCTGAAAAACTGTTTTTT.

The gene calls are TRBV6-4 and TRBJ1-3; D unresolved. The CDR3 spans 15 residues. The germline V gene encodes CDR1 MRHNA and CDR2 SNTAGT. V was shortened by 5 bases and J by 1 base, with 12 bases between the two germline ends. The CDR3 DNA reads TGTGCCAGCAGTTCAGACCGTGAATCTGGAAACACCATATATTTT. Its translation is CASSSDRESGNTIYF.

The chain combines TRBV5-1 with TRBJ2-7; D uncertain. CDR1 SGHRS and CDR2 YFSETQ come from the germline V gene. The CDR3 totals 11 residues. The V end lost 5 bases, the J end lost 4 bases, and 7 bases lay between the germline ends. CDR3 loop: CASSGPYEQYF. Written as DNA, the CDR3 is TGCGCCAGCAGTGGGCCGTACGAGCAGTACTTC.

The J gene is TRBJ1-5, the V gene TRBV7-2; D unclear. CDR1 and CDR2 (germline): SGHTA, FQGNSA. V gave up 5 bases and J gave up 6 bases, with 11 bases separating them. The CDR3 length is 13 residues. CDR3: CASSESFAQPQHF. The DNA of the CDR3 is TGTGCCAGCAGCGAAAGTTTCGCTCAGCCCCAGCATTTT.

V and J are TRBV13 and TRBJ2-7; D is undetermined. V lost 2 bases, J lost 1 base, and 6 bases lay in between. Germline V gene sequence: CDR1 PRHDT, CDR2 FYEKMQ (reference sequence). This CDR3 contains 13 residues. CDR3 loop: CASSLYASYEQYF. CDR3 in DNA: TGTGCCAGCAGCTTATACGCTTCCTACGAGCAGTACTTC.

This clone was found a few times. This chain joins TRBV28 and TRBJ1-1, with D maybe TRBD1 (5 bases). This CDR3 is built from 15 residues. CDR1 and CDR2 from the germline V gene are MDHEN and SYDVKM. Trimming shortened V by 6 bases and J by 2 bases, and 16 bases separated the two germline ends. For the CDR3, the DNA is TGTGCCAGCAGCACCCGGGGACTTGGAAACACTGAAGCTTTCTTT. Encoded protein: CASSTRGLGNTEAFF. Drawing the rest from reference TRBV28 and TRBJ1-1, the complete variable domain is DVKVTQSSRYLVKRTGEKVFLECVQDMDHENMFWYRQDPGLGLRLIYFSYDVKMKEKGDIPEGYSVSREKKERFSLILESASTNQTSMYLCASSTRGLGNTEAFFGQGTRLTVV.

The gene calls are TRBV5-6 and TRBJ2-7, with a tentative D call TRBD2 (5 bases). With 1 base removed from V and 6 bases from J, the gap between germline ends came to 14 bases. Germline loops: CDR1 SGHDT, CDR2 YYEEEE. The CDR3 is 14 amino acids. The CDR3 region has the DNA TGTGCCAGCAGCTTGATCGCTAGCACTCGCGAGCAGTACTTC. This sequence encodes CASSLIASTREQYF.

This clone showed up just once. The rearrangement joins TRBV7-7 to TRBJ2-2; 7 bases agree with TRBD2. Germline V gives CDR1 SSHAT, CDR2 FNYEAQ (reference sequence). The CDR3 runs 17 residues. Trimming cost V 2 bases and J 4 bases; bases outside gene matches: 10. The CDR3 nucleotides read TGTGCCAGCAGCTTAAACAGTCGCCTAGCGGTCACCGGGGAGCTGTTTTTT. It yields the protein CASSLNSRLAVTGELFF.

The chain links TRBV4-2 to TRBJ2-1; TRBD2 agrees at 10 bases. The CDR3 has 19 amino acids. CDR1 LGHNA and CDR2 YNFKEQ come from the germline V gene. With V trimmed by 0 bases and J by 8 bases, 16 bases remained unmatched. The chain's CDR3 is CASSQEVASGRVRYHEQFF. The CDR3 coding sequence is TGTGCCAGCAGCCAAGAGGTAGCCAGCGGGAGGGTAAGGTACCATGAGCAGTTCTTC.

This CDR3 is CASSNGQGGAYEQYF. The CDR3 DNA sequence: TGTGCCAGCAGCAATGGACAGGGCGGGGCCTACGAGCAGTACTTC. The J gene is TRBJ2-7, the V gene TRBV6-1; TRBD1 matches at 8 bases. Germline V gene lookup returns CDR1 MNHNS and CDR2 SASEGT. V trimming: 6 bases; J trimming: 2 bases; junction bases outside the gene matches: 9. CDR3 length: 15 residues.

The DNA for the CDR3 is TGTGCCAGCAGTGATCGGAATAGCCAGCGTACGCCAGGGAGTAACTATGGCTACACCTTC. It is translated as CASSDRNSQRTPGSNYGYTF. The gene calls are TRBV2 and TRBJ1-2, with a tentative D call TRBD1 (5 bases). The V end was cut by 3 bases, the J end by 1 base, with 27 bases between. Germline CDR1 is SNHLY and CDR2 is FYNNEI. CDR3 length equals 20 residues. The full variable domain, in which reference TRBV2 and TRBJ1-2 provide the parts outside the CDR3, is EPEVTQTPSHQVTQMGQEVILRCVPISNHLYFYWYRQILGQKVEFLVSFYNNEISEKSEIFDDQFSVERPDGSNFTLKIRSTKLEDSAMYFCASSDRNSQRTPGSNYGYTFGSGTRLTVV.

The chain employs TRBV9 and TRBJ2-2; D possibly corresponds to TRBD2 (5 bases). Trimming removed 0 bases at V and 5 bases at J, with 5 bases between. The CDR3 consists of 13 residues. CDR1 SGDLS and CDR2 YYNGEE come from the germline V gene. The CDR3 spells CASSVGGTGELFF. CDR3 DNA sequence: TGTGCCAGCAGCGTAGGAGGGACCGGGGAGCTGTTTTTT.

This sequence joins TRBV9 and TRBJ2-5; D ambiguous. V shed 4 bases and J shed 4 bases, with 11 bases lying between them. The CDR3 contains 13 residues. Germline V gene data show CDR1 as SGDLS and CDR2 as YYNGEE. Here the CDR3 reads CASSTPSGETQYF. CDR3 nucleotides: TGTGCCAGCAGCACCCCGTCGGGAGAGACCCAGTACTTC.

This clone has only one observation. The genes are TRBV27 and TRBJ2-6; 13 positions agree with TRBD2. This CDR3 is 20 amino acids long. Germline lookup yields CDR1 MNHEY and CDR2 SMNVEV (reference sequence). Trimming at V came to 8 bases and at J to 1 base, leaving 14 bases not matched to a gene. CDR3 in amino acids: CASLRWMGTSGTSGANVLTF. The CDR3 coding sequence is TGTGCCAGCTTGCGATGGATGGGGACTAGCGGGACGTCTGGGGCCAACGTCCTGACTTTC.

This chain links TRBV30 with TRBJ1-3; D remains unclear. The CDR3 has 13 residues. Germline values: CDR1 GTSNPN, CDR2 SVGIG (reference sequence). The ends were cut back, 3 bases at V and 3 bases at J, with 9 bases in the middle. The CDR3 reads CAWREGFGNTIYF. CDR3 nucleotide sequence: TGTGCCTGGAGAGAGGGATTTGGAAACACCATATATTTT.